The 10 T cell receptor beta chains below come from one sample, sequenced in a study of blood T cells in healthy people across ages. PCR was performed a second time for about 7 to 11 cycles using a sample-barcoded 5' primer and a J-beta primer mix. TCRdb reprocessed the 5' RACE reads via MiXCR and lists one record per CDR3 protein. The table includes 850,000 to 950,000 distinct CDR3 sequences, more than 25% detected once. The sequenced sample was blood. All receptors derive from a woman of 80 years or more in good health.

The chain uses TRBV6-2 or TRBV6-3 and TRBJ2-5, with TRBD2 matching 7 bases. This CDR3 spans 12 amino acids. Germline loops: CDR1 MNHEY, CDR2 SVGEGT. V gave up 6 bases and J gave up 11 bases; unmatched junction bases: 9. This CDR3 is CASSGGWTEQYF. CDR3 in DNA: TGTGCCAGCAGCGGGGGGTGGACTGAGCAGTACTTC.

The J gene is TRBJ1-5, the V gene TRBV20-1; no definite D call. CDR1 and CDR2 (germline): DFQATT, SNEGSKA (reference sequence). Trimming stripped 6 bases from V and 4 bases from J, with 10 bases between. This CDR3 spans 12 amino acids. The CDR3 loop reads CSAGGLNQPQHF. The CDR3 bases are TGCAGTGCGGGAGGCTTAAATCAGCCCCAGCATTTT.

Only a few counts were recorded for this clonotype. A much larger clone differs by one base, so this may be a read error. This chain's CDR3 is CASSGDWETQYF. The DNA for the CDR3 is TGTGCCAGTTCCGGGGACTGGGAGACCCAGTACTTC. V is TRBV7-2 and J is TRBJ2-5, with a tentative D call TRBD2 (6 bases). The germline CDR1 and CDR2 sequences are SGHTA and FQGNSA. V was trimmed by 9 bases and J by 5 bases, leaving 13 bases between them. The CDR3 is 12 amino acids.

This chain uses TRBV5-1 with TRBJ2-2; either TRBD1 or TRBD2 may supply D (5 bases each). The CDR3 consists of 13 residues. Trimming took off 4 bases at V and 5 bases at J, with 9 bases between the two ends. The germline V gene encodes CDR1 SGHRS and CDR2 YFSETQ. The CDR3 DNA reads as TGCGCCAGCAGCCGGGACCAGACCGGGGAGCTGTTTTTT. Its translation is CASSRDQTGELFF.

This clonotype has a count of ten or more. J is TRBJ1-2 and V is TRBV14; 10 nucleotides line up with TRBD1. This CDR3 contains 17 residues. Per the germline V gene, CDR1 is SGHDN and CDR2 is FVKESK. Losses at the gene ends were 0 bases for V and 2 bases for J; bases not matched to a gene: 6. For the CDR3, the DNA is TGTGCCAGCAGCCAAGATGCTCAGGGACAGGGGAACTATGGCTACACCTTC. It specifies CASSQDAQGQGNYGYTF.

The CDR3 reads CASSHPRTSGGRVPSYEQYF. The CDR3 nucleotides are TGTGCCAGCAGCCATCCTAGGACTAGCGGGGGCCGTGTCCCCTCCTACGAGCAGTACTTC. The chain combines TRBV6-1 with TRBJ2-7, with 13 positions matching TRBD2. The CDR3 is 20 amino acids. J gave up 0 bases and V 6 bases, and 17 bases lay outside the gene matches. The germline gives CDR1 MNHNS, CDR2 SASEGT.

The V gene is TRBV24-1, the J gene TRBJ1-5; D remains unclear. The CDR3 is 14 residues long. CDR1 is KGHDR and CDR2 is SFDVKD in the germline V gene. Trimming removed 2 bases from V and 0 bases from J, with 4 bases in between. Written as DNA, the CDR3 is TGTGCCACCAGTGATTCCCATAGCAATCAGCCCCAGCATTTT. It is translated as CATSDSHSNQPQHF.

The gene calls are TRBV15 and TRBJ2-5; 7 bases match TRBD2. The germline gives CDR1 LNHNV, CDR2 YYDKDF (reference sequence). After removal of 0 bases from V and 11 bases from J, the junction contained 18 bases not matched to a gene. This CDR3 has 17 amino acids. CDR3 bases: TGTGCCACCAGCAGAGATACGGCGGGGGTGAAGAGGAATGAGCAGTACTTC. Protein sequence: CATSRDTAGVKRNEQYF.

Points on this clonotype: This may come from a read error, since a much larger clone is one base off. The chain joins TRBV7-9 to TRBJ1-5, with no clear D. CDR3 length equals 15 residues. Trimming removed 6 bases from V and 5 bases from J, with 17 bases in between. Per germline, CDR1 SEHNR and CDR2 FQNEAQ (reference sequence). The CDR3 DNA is TGTGCCAGCAGTTCGGGGAGGAGAGAAGATCAGCCCCAGCATTTT. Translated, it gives CASSSGRREDQPQHF.

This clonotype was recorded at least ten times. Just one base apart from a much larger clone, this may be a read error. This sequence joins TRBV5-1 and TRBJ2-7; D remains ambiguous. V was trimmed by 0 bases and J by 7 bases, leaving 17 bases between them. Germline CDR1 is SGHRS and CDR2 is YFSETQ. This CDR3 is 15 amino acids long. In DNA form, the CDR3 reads TGCGCCAGCAGCTTGGCGCAGGTCCCATTCGATGAGCAGTACTTC. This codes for CASSLAQVPFDEQYF.